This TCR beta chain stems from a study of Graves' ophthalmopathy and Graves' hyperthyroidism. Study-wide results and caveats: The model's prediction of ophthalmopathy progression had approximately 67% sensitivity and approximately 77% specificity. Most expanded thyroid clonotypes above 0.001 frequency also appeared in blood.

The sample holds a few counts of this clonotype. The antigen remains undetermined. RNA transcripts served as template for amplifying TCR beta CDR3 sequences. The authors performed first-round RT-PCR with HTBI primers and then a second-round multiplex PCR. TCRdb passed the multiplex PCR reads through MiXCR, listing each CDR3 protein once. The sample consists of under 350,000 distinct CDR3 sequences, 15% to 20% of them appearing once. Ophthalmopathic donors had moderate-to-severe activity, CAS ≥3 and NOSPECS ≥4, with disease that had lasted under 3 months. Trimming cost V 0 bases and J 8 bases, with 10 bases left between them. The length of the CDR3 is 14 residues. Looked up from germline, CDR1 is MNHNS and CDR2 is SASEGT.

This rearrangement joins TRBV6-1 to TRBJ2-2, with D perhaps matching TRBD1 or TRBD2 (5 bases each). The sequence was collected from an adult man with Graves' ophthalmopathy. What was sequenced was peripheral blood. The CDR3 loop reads CASSEAPEGGELFF. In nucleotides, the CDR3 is TGTGCCAGCAGTGAAGCTCCCGAGGGGGGGGAGCTGTTTTTT.